The present T cell receptor beta chain was sequenced within a study of T-cell reconstitution after alpha-beta-depleted transplantation in children. This clonotype was seen repeatedly, ten times or more. Its antigen is not known. Study-wide points: It was reported that alpha-beta T cells came from several hundred expanded graft clones (about two months after transplant).

A TCRbeta library incorporating unique molecular identifiers was prepared. MiXCR, run by TCRdb on the PCR reads, gives a single entry per CDR3 protein. This sample has 250,000 to 300,000 distinct CDR3 sequences, with roughly 9.1% found just once. The CDR3 covers 15 residues. Germline CDR1 reads SGDLS; CDR2 reads YYNGEE. The junction had 5 bases not matched to a gene; V was cut back by 4 bases and J by 2 bases. The TCR comes from a boy in the first two years of life with acute myeloid leukemia, due to receive a stem cell transplant. The chain recombines TRBV9 with TRBJ2-3, with 9 bases aligning to TRBD1. The starting material was PBMCs, obtained before TCRalphabeta/CD19-depleted stem cell transplant. CDR3 DNA: TGTGCCAGCAGCACGGGACAGGGAAACACAGATACGCAGTATTTT. This encodes CASSTGQGNTDTQYF.